The text below deals with one T cell receptor (beta chain). Its antigen is currently unknown. The CDR3 covers 12 residues. Trimming removed 7 bases at V and 8 bases at J, with 10 bases between. Germline loops: CDR1 KGHDR, CDR2 SFDVKD. TCRdb analysed the 5' RACE reads with MiXCR anew, one entry per CDR3 protein. The sample yields 230,000 or so distinct CDR3 sequences, around 6.7% seen once. The sample belongs to a study of T cells after yellow fever vaccination. Study-level results: Booster sampling recovered most clones from primary vaccination (roughly 97% CD4, approximately 88% CD8).

The J gene is TRBJ2-2, the V gene TRBV24-1, with a tentative D call TRBD1 (6 bases). The receptor was isolated from a man aged 25-40 years who received the YFV17D yellow fever vaccine. Sequenced material: CD4+ T cells sorted from PBMCs, taken on the day of the yellow fever booster vaccination. CDR3 DNA sequence: TGTGCCACCAGAAACAGGGTTGGGGAGCTGTTTTTT. Amino acid sequence: CATRNRVGELFF.